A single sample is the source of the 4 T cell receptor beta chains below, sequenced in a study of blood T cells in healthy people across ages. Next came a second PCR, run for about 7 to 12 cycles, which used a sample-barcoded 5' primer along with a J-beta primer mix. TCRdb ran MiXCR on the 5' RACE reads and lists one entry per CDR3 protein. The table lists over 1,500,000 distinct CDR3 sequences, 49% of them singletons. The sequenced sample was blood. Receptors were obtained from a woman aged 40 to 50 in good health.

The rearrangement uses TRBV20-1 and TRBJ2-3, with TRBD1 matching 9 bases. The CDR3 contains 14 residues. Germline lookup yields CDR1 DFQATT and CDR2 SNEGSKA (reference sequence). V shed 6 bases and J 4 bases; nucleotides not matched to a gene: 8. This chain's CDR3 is CSARDRERPDTQYF. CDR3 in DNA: TGCAGTGCGAGGGACAGGGAGCGTCCAGATACGCAGTATTTT.

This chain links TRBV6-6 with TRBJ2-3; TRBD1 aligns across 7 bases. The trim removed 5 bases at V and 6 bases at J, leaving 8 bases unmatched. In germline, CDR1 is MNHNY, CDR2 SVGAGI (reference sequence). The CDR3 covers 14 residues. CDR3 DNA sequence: TGTGCCAGCAGTCGAACAGGGGAGAGGGATACGCAGTATTTT. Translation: CASSRTGERDTQYF.

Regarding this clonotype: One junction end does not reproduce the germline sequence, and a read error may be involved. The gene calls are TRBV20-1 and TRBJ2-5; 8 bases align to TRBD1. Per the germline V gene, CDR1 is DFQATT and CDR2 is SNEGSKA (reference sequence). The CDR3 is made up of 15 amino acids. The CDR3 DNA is TGCGGTGCCGAGGGTGGCAGGGGGCCGAGGGAGACCCAGTACTTC. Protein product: CGAEGGRGPRETQYF.

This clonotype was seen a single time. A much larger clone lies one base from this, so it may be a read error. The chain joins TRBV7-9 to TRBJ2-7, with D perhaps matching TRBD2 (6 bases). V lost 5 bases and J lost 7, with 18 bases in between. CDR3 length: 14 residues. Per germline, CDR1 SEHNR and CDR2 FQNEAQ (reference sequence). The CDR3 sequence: CASSGIGGGNEQYF. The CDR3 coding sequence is TGTGCCAGCAGCGGTATCGGTGGGGGGAATGAGCAGTACTTC.